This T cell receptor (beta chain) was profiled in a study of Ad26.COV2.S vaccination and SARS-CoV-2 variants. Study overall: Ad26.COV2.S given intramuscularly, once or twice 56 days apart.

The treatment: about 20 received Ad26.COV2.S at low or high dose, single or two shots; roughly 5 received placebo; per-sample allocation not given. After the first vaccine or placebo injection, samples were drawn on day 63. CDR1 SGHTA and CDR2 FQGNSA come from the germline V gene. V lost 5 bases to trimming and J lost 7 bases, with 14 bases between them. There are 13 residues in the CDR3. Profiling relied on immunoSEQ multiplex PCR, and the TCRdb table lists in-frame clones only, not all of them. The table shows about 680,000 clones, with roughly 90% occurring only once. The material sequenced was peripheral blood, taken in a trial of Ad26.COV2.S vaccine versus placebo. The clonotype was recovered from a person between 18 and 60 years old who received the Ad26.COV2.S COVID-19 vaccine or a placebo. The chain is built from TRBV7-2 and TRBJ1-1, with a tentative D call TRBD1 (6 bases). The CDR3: CASSPRQASEAFF. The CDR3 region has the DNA TGTGCCAGCAGCCCCAGACAGGCTAGTGAAGCTTTCTTT.